This T cell receptor beta chain was recovered during a study of blood T cell repertoires in COVID-19. Study in general: Nucleic acid was either cDNA or gDNA, and it came from T cells, B-cell-depleted T cells, or PBMCs.

The CDR3 runs 11 residues. Trimming took 5 bases from V and 11 from J, leaving 13 bases between them. In germline, CDR1 is MDHEN, CDR2 SYDVKM. This clone appeared once. Original methodology: Counts of nucleated cells, estimated from reference gene primer amplification, were obtained. Assay used: immunoSEQ multiplex PCR; TCRdb lists only in-frame clones, some missing. V, J and clone size reflect that table, while D and trimming were determined from the DNA. The sample includes roughly 300,000 clones, about 88% of them seen just once. Patients of the Seattle cohort, enrolled during active infection, were followed longitudinally.

The genes are TRBV28 and TRBJ2-7; D is unresolved. The sequenced sample was peripheral blood. The receptor was isolated from a human donor with COVID-19, enrolled during active disease. The donor label of this sample is uncertain. The CDR3, as DNA: TGTGCCAGCAGTCACACAGCCTCAGAGTACTTC. It codes for CASSHTASEYF.